A single sample is the source of the 18 T cell receptor beta chains below, sequenced in a study of shared clonotypes between healthy human individuals. Assay: immunoSEQ multiplex PCR; the TCRdb copy retains only in-frame clones and omits some. The data contain almost 750,000 clones, 55% to 80% of them singletons. The sample was memory CD4+ T cells sorted from blood. The subset denotes: CD45RA-negative fraction. All receptors derive from a woman under 40 in good health.

The V gene is TRBV6-5, the J gene TRBJ1-5; TRBD1 agrees at 8 bases. Germline-derived CDR1 and CDR2 are MNHEY and SVGAGI. The CDR3 contains 15 residues. J lost 6 bases, V lost 0 bases, and 4 bases had no gene match. CDR3 protein: CASSYSFTGGQPQHF. DNA for the CDR3: TGTGCCAGCAGTTACTCGTTTACAGGGGGTCAGCCCCAGCATTTT.

The J gene is TRBJ2-7, the V gene TRBV7-9; 10 bases are shared with TRBD1. CDR1 and CDR2 (germline): SEHNR, FQNEAQ (reference sequence). CDR3 size: 15 residues. J lost 2 bases, V lost 5 bases, and 6 bases had no gene match. CDR3 DNA sequence: TGTGCCAGCAGCCTGACAGGGGGCGAGCCCTACGAGCAGTACTTC. It encodes CASSLTGGEPYEQYF.

The chain combines TRBV19 with TRBJ1-1, with D tentatively TRBD1 (6 bases). Germline loops: CDR1 LNHDA, CDR2 SQIVND (reference sequence). This CDR3 has 13 residues. Deletions cut 2 bases from V and 5 bases from J, with 9 bases between. In DNA form, the CDR3 reads TGTGCCAGTAGTATAACAGGGAGTACTGAAGCTTTCTTT. Protein product: CASSITGSTEAFF.

The chain combines TRBV7-9 with TRBJ2-2; possible D gene TRBD2, 6 bases. The V end was cut by 5 bases, the J end by 6 bases, with 19 bases between. Germline V gene data show CDR1 as SEHNR and CDR2 as FQNEAQ (reference sequence). The CDR3 has 16 residues. The CDR3 is CASSPIGGTLAGELFF. The DNA of the CDR3 is TGTGCCAGCAGCCCCATAGGCGGGACCTTAGCCGGGGAGCTGTTTTTT.

This chain connects TRBV5-4 to TRBJ2-5, with 8 positions matching TRBD2. This CDR3 spans 16 amino acids. Per germline, CDR1 SGHNT and CDR2 YYREEE (reference sequence). V lost 1 base to trimming and J lost 2 bases; unmatched junction nucleotides: 7. In DNA, the CDR3 is TGTGCCAGCAGCTTGTTGACTAGCGCTCGGCAAGAGACCCAGTACTTC. It is translated as CASSLLTSARQETQYF.

This chain links TRBV10-1 with TRBJ1-1; D remains ambiguous. CDR3 size: 13 residues. Trimming cost V 5 bases and J 2 bases, with 9 bases left between them. The germline V gene encodes CDR1 WNHNN and CDR2 SYGVQD (reference sequence). The CDR3, as DNA: TGCGCCAGCAGTACCCGTGTTAACACTGAAGCTTTCTTT. It is translated as CASSTRVNTEAFF.

As DNA, the CDR3 is TGTGCCAGCAGTTATTCAGGGGTCGTCGAAAAACTGTTTTTT. The encoded protein is CASSYSGVVEKLFF. The chain employs TRBV6-6 and TRBJ1-4; possible D gene TRBD1, 6 bases. This CDR3 region has 14 residues. The germline V and J ends were trimmed by 3 bases and 8 bases, with 13 bases remaining between them. Germline V lookup: CDR1 MNHNY, CDR2 SVGAGI (reference sequence).

V and J are TRBV6-1 and TRBJ2-7; tentatively, D is TRBD2 (5 bases). There are 12 residues in the CDR3. The germline V gene has CDR1 MNHNS and CDR2 SASEGT. V lost 3 bases, J lost 7 bases, and 10 bases lay in between. The CDR3 loop reads CASSEARREQYF. The CDR3 DNA follows: TGTGCCAGCAGTGAGGCTAGGAGGGAGCAGTACTTC.

The J gene is TRBJ2-1, the V gene TRBV21-1; the table's D call, TRBD2, was not checked against the DNA. TRBV21-1 is listed as a pseudogene. CDR3 length equals 17 residues. Here the CDR3 DNA reads TGTGCCAGCAGCAAAGAGGACGGGAGGGGATTTGGGGATGAGCAGTTCTTC. The encoded protein is CASSKEDGRGFGDEQFF.

V usage is TRBV10-2 and J usage is TRBJ2-7; 11 bases line up with TRBD2. Unmatched junction bases numbered 5, after V lost 7 bases and J lost 3 bases. CDR1 and CDR2 from the germline V gene are WSHSY and SAAADI. The CDR3 is made up of 14 amino acids. The CDR3 sequence: CASNPGTSGYEQYF. Here the CDR3 DNA reads TGCGCCAGCAACCCCGGGACTAGCGGCTACGAGCAGTACTTC.

V gene TRBV7-3 combines with J gene TRBJ2-1; 9 nucleotides align to TRBD1. Germline-derived CDR1 and CDR2 are SGHTA and FQGTGA. This CDR3 has 12 residues. V lost 11 bases, J lost 9 bases, and 8 bases stayed unmatched. CDR3 in amino acids: CASGTGSLEQFF. In DNA, the CDR3 is TGTGCCTCCGGGACAGGGAGTCTTGAGCAGTTCTTC. Together with reference TRBV7-3 and TRBJ2-1, the CDR3 gives the full variable domain: GAGVSQTPSNKVTEKGKYVELRCDPISGHTALYWYRQSLGQGPEFLIYFQGTGAADDSGLPNDRFFAVRPEGSVSTLKIQRTERGDSAVYLCASGTGSLEQFFGPGTRLTVL.

The genes are TRBV7-9 and TRBJ1-2; TRBD1 might be the D (6 bases). Per the germline V gene, CDR1 is SEHNR and CDR2 is FQNEAQ (reference sequence). The CDR3 extends over 17 amino acids. The V end lost 5 bases, the J end lost 0 bases, and 19 bases lay between the germline ends. The CDR3 loop reads CASSPQSGGAANYGYTF. The CDR3 nucleotides read TGTGCCAGCAGCCCCCAAAGTGGGGGGGCAGCTAACTATGGCTACACCTTC.

The chain is built from TRBV18 and TRBJ1-1; no clear D gene. Trimming stripped 2 bases from V and 0 bases from J, with 10 bases between. The germline CDR1 and CDR2 sequences are KGHSH and LQKENI. The CDR3 has 15 amino acids. The CDR3, as DNA: TGTGCCAGCTCACCAATGAATCAGATGAACACTGAAGCTTTCTTT. Encoded protein: CASSPMNQMNTEAFF.

This clone has a single count. This rearrangement joins TRBV5-8 to TRBJ2-1, with 10 bases identical to TRBD2. This CDR3 spans 15 amino acids. The V segment lost 3 bases and the J segment 12 bases; nucleotides outside the gene matches: 12. Germline V gene sequence: CDR1 SGHTS, CDR2 YDEGEE. The CDR3 nucleotides are TGTGCCAGCAGCTACCGGGCTAGCGGGGGCCAATGGCAGTTCTTC. Amino acid sequence: CASSYRASGGQWQFF.

The J gene is TRBJ2-5, the V gene TRBV7-8, with 10 bases aligning to TRBD1. Germline CDR1 is SGHVS and CDR2 is FQNEAQ. The CDR3 runs 16 residues. V lost 5 bases, J lost 0 bases, and 6 bases stayed unmatched. CDR3 sequence: CASSKGQGDYQETQYF. The CDR3 DNA sequence: TGTGCCAGCAGCAAAGGACAGGGGGACTACCAAGAGACCCAGTACTTC.

The V gene is TRBV28, the J gene TRBJ2-5; D unclear. Trimming removed 3 bases at V and 2 bases at J, with 10 bases between. This CDR3 has 14 residues. Germline V CDR1 and CDR2: MDHEN, SYDVKM. CDR3 sequence (DNA): TGTGCCAGCAGTTTCGGCAGATTACAAGAGACCCAGTACTTC. As protein: CASSFGRLQETQYF. The variable domain in full, with the rest retrieved from reference TRBV28 and TRBJ2-5, is DVKVTQSSRYLVKRTGEKVFLECVQDMDHENMFWYRQDPGLGLRLIYFSYDVKMKEKGDIPEGYSVSREKKERFSLILESASTNQTSMYLCASSFGRLQETQYFGPGTRLLVL.

The table lists this clone with a few counts. The J gene is TRBJ2-6, the V gene TRBV18; possibly TRBD1 for D (7 bases). Per the germline V gene, CDR1 is KGHSH and CDR2 is LQKENI. Trimming shortened V by 0 bases and J by 2 bases, and 11 bases separated the two germline ends. The CDR3 spans 17 residues. The CDR3 sequence: CASSPPGGQTGANVLTF. The CDR3 DNA sequence: TGTGCCAGCTCACCACCGGGGGGACAGACTGGGGCCAACGTCCTGACTTTC.

The rearrangement links TRBV15 to TRBJ1-4; 9 nucleotides line up with TRBD1. The CDR3 contains 16 residues. After removal of 0 bases from V and 15 bases from J, the junction contained 14 bases not matched to a gene. CDR1 and CDR2 from the germline V gene are LNHNV and YYDKDF (reference sequence). The DNA for the CDR3 is TGTGCCACCAGCAGAGATCGATGGACAGGGGATCGTGTGGTGTTTTTT. It yields the protein CATSRDRWTGDRVVFF.